This T cell receptor beta chain was documented in a study of T cells after yellow fever vaccination. Overall study results and limits: Most clones from primary vaccination resurfaced after the booster (around 95% CD4, 88% CD8). When the response was secondary, it was weaker but reached its peak faster, day 5 versus 15. Abundant bulk-derived clonotypes could contaminate FACS-sorted repertoires.

In making TCR cDNA, 5'RACE template switching added a universal primer site and UMIs to it. TCRdb independently ran MiXCR on the 5' RACE reads; one entry per CDR3 protein. The table shows about 340,000 distinct CDR3 sequences, with approximately 4% occurring only once. The germline V gene encodes CDR1 MGHDK and CDR2 SYGVNS. V lost 4 bases to trimming and J lost 10 bases, with 14 bases between them. CDR3 size: 14 residues. This clonotype turned up a few times. Its antigen remains unidentified. The sequencing used PBMCs, collected 5 days after the yellow fever booster vaccination. The rearrangement links TRBV25-1 to TRBJ1-6; tentative D call: TRBD1 (6 bases). The sequence came from a man between 18 and 35 years old who received the YFV17D yellow fever vaccine. The CDR3 protein is CASSAPQGRSPLHF. The CDR3 nucleotides are TGTGCCAGCAGTGCGCCACAGGGAAGATCACCCCTCCACTTT.